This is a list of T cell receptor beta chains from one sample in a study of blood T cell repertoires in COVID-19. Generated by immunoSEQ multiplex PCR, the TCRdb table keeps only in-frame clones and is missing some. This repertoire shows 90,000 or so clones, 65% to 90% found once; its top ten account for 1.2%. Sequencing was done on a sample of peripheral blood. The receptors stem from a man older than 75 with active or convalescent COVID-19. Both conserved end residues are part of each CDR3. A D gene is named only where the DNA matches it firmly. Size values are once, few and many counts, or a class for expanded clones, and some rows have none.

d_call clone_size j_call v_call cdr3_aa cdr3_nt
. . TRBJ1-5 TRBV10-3 CASDDTNSNQPQHF TGTGCCAGCGACGACACCAATAGCAATCAGCCCCAGCATTTT
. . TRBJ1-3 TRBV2 CASSGTASGNTIYF TGTGCCAGCAGTGGGACAGCCTCTGGAAACACCATATATTTT
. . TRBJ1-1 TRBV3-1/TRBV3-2 CASARGGYTEAFF TGTGCCAGCGCAAGGGGGGGGTACACTGAAGCTTTCTTT
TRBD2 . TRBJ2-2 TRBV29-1 CSGVRRESPGELFF TGCAGCGGGGTCCGGCGGGAGTCTCCCGGGGAGCTGTTTTTT
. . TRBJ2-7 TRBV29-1 CSVFGGATEQYF TGCAGCGTTTTTGGGGGGGCGACCGAGCAGTACTTC
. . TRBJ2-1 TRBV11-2 CASSLGATGRNEQFF TGTGCCAGCAGCTTAGGGGCGACCGGTCGCAATGAGCAGTTCTTC
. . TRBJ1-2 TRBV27 CASSSQQGFYGYTF TGTGCCAGCAGTTCGCAACAGGGTTTCTATGGCTACACCTTC
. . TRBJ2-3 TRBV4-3 CASSQGGKSTDTQYF TGCGCCAGCAGCCAAGGCGGGAAGAGCACAGATACGCAGTATTTT
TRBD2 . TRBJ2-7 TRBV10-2 CASSESGRLAGGPGQYF TGCGCCAGCAGTGAGTCGGGTAGACTAGCGGGAGGGCCGGGCCAGTACTTC
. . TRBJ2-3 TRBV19 CASSSREGNTQYF TGTGCCAGTAGTAGCAGGGAAGGGAATACGCAGTATTTT
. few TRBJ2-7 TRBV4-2 CASSQDRGTYEQYF TGTGCCAGCAGCCAAGATAGGGGCACTTACGAGCAGTACTTC
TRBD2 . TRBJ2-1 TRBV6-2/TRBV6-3 CASSYSFASGNINEQFF TGTGCCAGCAGTTACTCCTTTGCTAGCGGGAATATCAATGAGCAGTTCTTC
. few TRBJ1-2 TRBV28 CASNDGAFYGYTF TGTGCCAGCAACGATGGAGCATTCTATGGCTACACCTTC
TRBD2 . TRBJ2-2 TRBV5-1 CASSLGGRAITGELFF TGCGCCAGCAGCTTGGGCGGGAGGGCCATTACCGGGGAGCTGTTTTTT
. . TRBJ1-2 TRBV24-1 CATSDLDSNYGYTF TGTGCCACCAGTGACCTGGACAGTAACTATGGCTACACCTTC
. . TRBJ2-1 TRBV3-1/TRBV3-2 CASSQASKKPLNNEQFF TGTGCCAGCAGCCAAGCGTCCAAAAAGCCTTTGAACAATGAGCAGTTCTTC
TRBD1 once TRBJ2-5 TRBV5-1 CASSLALQGDRETQYF TGCGCCAGCAGCTTGGCCCTACAGGGGGATAGGGAGACCCAGTACTTC
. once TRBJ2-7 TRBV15 CATSRASGNSYEQYF TGTGCCACCAGCAGAGCATCAGGGAATTCCTACGAGCAGTACTTC
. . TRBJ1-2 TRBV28 CASSFIRSSGYTF TGTGCCAGCAGTTTTATCCGTTCCTCTGGCTACACCTTC
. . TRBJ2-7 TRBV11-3 CASSLSGDSYEQYF TGTGCCAGCAGCTTATCAGGGGACTCCTACGAGCAGTACTTC
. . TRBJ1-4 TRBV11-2 CASSPGGLSGEKLFF TGTGCCAGCAGCCCCGGGGGGCTTAGTGGGGAAAAACTGTTTTTT
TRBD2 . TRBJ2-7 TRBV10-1 CASSERLAGGDFIYEQYF TGCGCCAGCAGTGAGAGGCTAGCGGGAGGGGACTTTATTTACGAGCAGTACTTC
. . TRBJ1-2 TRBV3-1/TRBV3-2 CASSLTGSDYGYTF TGTGCCAGCAGCCTAACAGGGTCGGACTATGGCTACACCTTC
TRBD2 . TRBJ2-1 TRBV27 CASSFALAGGPFQYSYNEQFF TGTGCCAGCAGTTTTGCCCTAGCGGGAGGGCCCTTTCAGTACTCCTACAATGAGCAGTTCTTC
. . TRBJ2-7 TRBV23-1 CASKRYQTADNSYEQYF TGCGCCAGCAAACGCTACCAAACAGCGGATAATTCCTACGAGCAGTACTTC
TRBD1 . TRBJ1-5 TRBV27 CASSSQGQARPQHF TGTGCCAGCAGTTCCCAGGGACAGGCAAGGCCCCAGCATTTT
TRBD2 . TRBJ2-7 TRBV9 CASSSGTNVAYEQYF TGTGCCAGCAGCAGCGGGACTAATGTCGCCTACGAGCAGTACTTC
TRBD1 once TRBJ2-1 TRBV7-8 CASRIQGAGYNEQFF TGTGCCAGCAGAATACAGGGGGCTGGATACAATGAGCAGTTCTTC
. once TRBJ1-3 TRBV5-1 CASSIGQPAGNTIYF TGCGCCAGCAGCATAGGACAGCCAGCTGGAAACACCATATATTTT
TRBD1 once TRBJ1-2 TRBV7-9 CASSLGTGEIVGYGYTF TGTGCCAGCAGCTTAGGGACAGGGGAAATTGTTGGCTATGGCTACACCTTC
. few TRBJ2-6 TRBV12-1 CASSFGGGAGANVLTF .
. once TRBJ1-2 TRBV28 CASNIGRNYGYTF TGTGCCAGCAACATCGGCAGGAACTATGGCTACACCTTC
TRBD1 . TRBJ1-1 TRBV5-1 CASSGQGANTEAFF TGCGCCAGCAGCGGACAGGGGGCGAACACTGAAGCTTTCTTT
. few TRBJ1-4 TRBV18 CASSPSVQGFGKLFF TGTGCCAGCTCACCCTCGGTTCAGGGTTTTGGAAAACTGTTTTTT
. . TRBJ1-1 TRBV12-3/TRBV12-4 CASRQAIGEAFF TGTGCCAGCAGACAGGCGATCGGGGAAGCTTTCTTT
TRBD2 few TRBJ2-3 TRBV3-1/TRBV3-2 CASSPRTSGTVDTQYF TGTGCCAGCAGCCCTCGGACTAGCGGGACGGTAGATACGCAGTATTTT
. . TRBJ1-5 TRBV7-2 CASSLAPTYSNQPQHF TGTGCCAGCAGCTTAGCCCCGACATATAGCAATCAGCCCCAGCATTTT
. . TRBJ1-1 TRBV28 CASTVIRGTEAFF TGTGCCAGCACCGTAATCAGGGGAACTGAAGCTTTCTTT
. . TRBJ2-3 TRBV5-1 CASSDGGATDTQYF TGCGCCAGCAGCGATGGGGGGGCGACAGATACGCAGTATTTT
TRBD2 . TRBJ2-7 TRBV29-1 CSVTTSGMSYEQYF TGCAGCGTAACGACTAGCGGGATGTCCTACGAGCAGTACTTC
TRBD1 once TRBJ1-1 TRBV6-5 CASSTTGTGRTFF TGTGCCAGCAGTACAACCGGGACAGGGAGAACTTTCTTT
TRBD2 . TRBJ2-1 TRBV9 CASSPRTSGTYNEQFF TGTGCCAGCAGCCCTCGGACTAGCGGGACCTACAATGAGCAGTTCTTC